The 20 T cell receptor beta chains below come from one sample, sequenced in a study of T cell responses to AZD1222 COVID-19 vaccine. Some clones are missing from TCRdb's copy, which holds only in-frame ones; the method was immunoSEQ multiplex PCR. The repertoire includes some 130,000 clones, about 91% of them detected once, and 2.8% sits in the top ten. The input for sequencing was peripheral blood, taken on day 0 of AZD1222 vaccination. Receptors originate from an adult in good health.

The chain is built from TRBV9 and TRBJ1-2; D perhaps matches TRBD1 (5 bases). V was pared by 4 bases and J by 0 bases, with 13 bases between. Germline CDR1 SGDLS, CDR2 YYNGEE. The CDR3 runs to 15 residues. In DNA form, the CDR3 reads TGTGCCAGCAGCCCCGGCGACAGACCTAACTATGGCTACACCTTC. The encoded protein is CASSPGDRPNYGYTF.

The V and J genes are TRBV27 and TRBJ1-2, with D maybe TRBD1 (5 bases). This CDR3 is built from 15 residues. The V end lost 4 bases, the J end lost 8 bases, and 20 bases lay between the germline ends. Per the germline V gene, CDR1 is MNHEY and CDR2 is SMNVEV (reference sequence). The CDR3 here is CASSSAVGRVEGYTF. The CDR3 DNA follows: TGTGCCAGCAGTTCGGCGGTAGGCAGGGTGGAAGGCTACACCTTC.

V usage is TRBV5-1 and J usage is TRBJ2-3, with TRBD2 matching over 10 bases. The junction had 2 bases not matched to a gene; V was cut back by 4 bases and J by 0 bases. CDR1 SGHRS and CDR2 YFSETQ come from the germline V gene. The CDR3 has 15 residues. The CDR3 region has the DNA TGCGCCAGCAGCCTGACTAGCGGGAGCACAGATACGCAGTATTTT. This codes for CASSLTSGSTDTQYF.

The CDR3: CASSTGDRGTDTQYF. In DNA, the CDR3 is TGTGCCAGCAGTACAGGAGACAGGGGGACAGATACGCAGTATTTT. The rearrangement links TRBV6-4 to TRBJ2-3, with 9 bases fitting TRBD1. The CDR3 is 15 amino acids. The junction had 6 bases not matched to a gene; V was cut back by 5 bases and J by 3 bases. CDR1 MRHNA and CDR2 SNTAGT come from the germline V gene.

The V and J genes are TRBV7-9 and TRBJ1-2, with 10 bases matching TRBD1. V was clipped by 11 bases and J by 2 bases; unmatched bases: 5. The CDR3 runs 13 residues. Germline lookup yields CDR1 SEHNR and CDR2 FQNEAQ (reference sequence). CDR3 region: CAGKTGGNYGYTF. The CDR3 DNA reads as TGTGCCGGAAAGACAGGGGGCAACTATGGCTACACCTTC. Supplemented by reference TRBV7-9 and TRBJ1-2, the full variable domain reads DTGVSQNPRHKITKRGQNVTFRCDPISEHNRLYWYRQTLGQGPEFLTYFQNEAQLEKSRLLSDRFSAERPKGSFSTLEIQRTEQGDSAMYLCAGKTGGNYGYTFGSGTRLTVV.

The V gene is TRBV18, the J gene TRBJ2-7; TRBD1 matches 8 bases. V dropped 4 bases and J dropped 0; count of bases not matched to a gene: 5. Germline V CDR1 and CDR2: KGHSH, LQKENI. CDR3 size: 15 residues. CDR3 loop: CASSLTTGVSYEQYF. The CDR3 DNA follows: TGTGCCAGCTCACTTACGACAGGGGTCTCCTACGAGCAGTACTTC.

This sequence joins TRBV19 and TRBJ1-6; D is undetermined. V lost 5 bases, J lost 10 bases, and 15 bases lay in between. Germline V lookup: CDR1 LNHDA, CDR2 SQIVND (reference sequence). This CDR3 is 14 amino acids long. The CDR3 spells CASSLHIQWSPLHF. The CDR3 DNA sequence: TGTGCCAGTAGTCTCCATATTCAGTGGTCACCCCTCCACTTT.

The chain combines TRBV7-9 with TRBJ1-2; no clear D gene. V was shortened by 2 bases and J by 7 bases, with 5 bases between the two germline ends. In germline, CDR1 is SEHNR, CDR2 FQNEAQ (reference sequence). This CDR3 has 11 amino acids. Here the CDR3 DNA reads TGTGCCAGCAGCTTATTAGGTGGCTACACCTTC. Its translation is CASSLLGGYTF.

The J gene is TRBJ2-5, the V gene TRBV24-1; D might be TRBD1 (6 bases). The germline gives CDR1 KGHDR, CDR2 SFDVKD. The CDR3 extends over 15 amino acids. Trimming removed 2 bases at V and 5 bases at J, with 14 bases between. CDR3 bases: TGTGCCACCAGTGATTCCCGAGGGGGTGACGAGACCCAGTACTTC. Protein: CATSDSRGGDETQYF.

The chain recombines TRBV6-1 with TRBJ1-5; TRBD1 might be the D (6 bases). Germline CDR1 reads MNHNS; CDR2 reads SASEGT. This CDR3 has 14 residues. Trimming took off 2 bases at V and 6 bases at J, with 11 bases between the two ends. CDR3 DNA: TGTGCCAGCAGTGAATGGGGGGGGGCTCAGCCCCAGCATTTT. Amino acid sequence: CASSEWGGAQPQHF.

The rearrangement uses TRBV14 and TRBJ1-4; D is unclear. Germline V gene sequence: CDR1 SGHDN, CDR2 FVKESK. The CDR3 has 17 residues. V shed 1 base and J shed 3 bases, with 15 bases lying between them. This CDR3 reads CASSQGASYGANEKLFF. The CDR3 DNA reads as TGTGCCAGCAGCCAAGGGGCGAGCTATGGGGCTAATGAAAAACTGTTTTTT.

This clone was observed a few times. The CDR3 sequence is CASSTLTGSGLDSPLHF. The DNA of the CDR3 is TGCGCCAGCAGCACCCTCACAGGGAGTGGTCTTGATTCACCCCTCCACTTT. This chain uses TRBV5-1 with TRBJ1-6; a weak D match, TRBD1 (6 bases). Germline V CDR1 and CDR2: SGHRS, YFSETQ. Trimming took 4 bases from V and 8 from J, leaving 22 bases between them. CDR3 size: 17 residues.

CDR3 DNA sequence: TGTGCCAGCGGTCGGAGGGACGAGCAGTACTTC. Protein sequence: CASGRRDEQYF. The chain has TRBV12-3 or TRBV12-4 and TRBJ2-7; D perhaps matches TRBD2 (6 bases). The CDR3 has 11 amino acids. With 8 bases removed from V and 5 bases from J, the gap between germline ends came to 10 bases.

The DNA of the CDR3 is TGTGCCAGCAGCCCTGGGGACGTCCGGGAGCAGTTCTTC. Protein: CASSPGDVREQFF. The V and J genes are TRBV25-1 and TRBJ2-1; the D call may be TRBD1 or TRBD2 (5 bases each). Trimming cost V 6 bases and J 10 bases, with 16 bases left between them. The CDR3 totals 13 residues. Germline V lookup: CDR1 MGHDK, CDR2 SYGVNS.

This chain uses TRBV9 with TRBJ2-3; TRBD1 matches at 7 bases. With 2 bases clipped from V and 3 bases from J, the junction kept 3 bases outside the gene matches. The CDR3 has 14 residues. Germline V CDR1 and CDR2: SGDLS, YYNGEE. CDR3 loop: CASSVRGLTDTQYF. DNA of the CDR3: TGTGCCAGCAGCGTTAGGGGGCTGACAGATACGCAGTATTTT.

The CDR3 loop is CASRFRGNTEAFF. Written as DNA, the CDR3 is TGTGCCAGCCGATTCCGGGGGAACACTGAAGCTTTCTTT. This chain links TRBV28 with TRBJ1-1, with D uncertain. Germline V gene data show CDR1 as MDHEN and CDR2 as SYDVKM. There are 13 residues in the CDR3. Between the trimmed V and J ends, which lost 8 bases and 1 base, there was a span of 11 bases.

In nucleotides, the CDR3 is TGTGCCAGCAGCGTAGAGGGTAGCGGGAGCAACAATGAGCAGTTCTTC. It is translated as CASSVEGSGSNNEQFF. The genes are TRBV9 and TRBJ2-1; 9 bases are a match to TRBD2. V lost 0 bases and J lost 5; bases outside the gene matches: 6. Per the germline V gene, CDR1 is SGDLS and CDR2 is YYNGEE. The CDR3 totals 16 residues.

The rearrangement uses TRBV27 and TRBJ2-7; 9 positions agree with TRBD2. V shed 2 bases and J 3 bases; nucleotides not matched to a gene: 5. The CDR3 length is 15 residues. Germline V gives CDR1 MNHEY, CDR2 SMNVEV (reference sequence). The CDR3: CASSLISGRIYEQYF. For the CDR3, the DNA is TGTGCCAGCAGTTTAATTAGCGGGAGAATCTACGAGCAGTACTTC.

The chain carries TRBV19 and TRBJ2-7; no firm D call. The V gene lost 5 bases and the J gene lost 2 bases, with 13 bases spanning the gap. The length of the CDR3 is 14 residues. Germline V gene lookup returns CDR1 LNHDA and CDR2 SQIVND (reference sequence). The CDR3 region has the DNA TGTGCCAGTAGTCGGACGGGTTCCGCCTACGAGCAGTACTTC. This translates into CASSRTGSAYEQYF.

The CDR3 loop reads CASSDLGTSGGDTQYF. For the CDR3, the DNA is TGTGCCAGCAGCGACCTAGGGACTAGCGGGGGAGATACGCAGTATTTT. The rearrangement uses TRBV9 and TRBJ2-3; 14 positions agree with TRBD2. J was trimmed by 5 bases and V by 3 bases; bases with no gene match: 5. Germline V gene sequence: CDR1 SGDLS, CDR2 YYNGEE. The CDR3 is 16 amino acids.